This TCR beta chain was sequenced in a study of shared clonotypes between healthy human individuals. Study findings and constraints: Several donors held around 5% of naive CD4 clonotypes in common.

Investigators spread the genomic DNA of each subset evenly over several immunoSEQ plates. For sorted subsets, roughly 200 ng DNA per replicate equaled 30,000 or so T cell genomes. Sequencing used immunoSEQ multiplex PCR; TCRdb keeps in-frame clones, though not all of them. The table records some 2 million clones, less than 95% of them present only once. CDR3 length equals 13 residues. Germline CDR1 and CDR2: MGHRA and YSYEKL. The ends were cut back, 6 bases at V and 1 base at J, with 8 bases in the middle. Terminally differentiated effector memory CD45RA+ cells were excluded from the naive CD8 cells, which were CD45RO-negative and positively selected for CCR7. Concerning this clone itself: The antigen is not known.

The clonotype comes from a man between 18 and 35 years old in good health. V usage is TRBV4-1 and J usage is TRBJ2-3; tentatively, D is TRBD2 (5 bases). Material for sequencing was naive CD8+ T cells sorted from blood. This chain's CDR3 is CASRAEGTDTQYF. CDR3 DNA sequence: TGCGCCAGCAGGGCGGAGGGCACAGATACGCAGTATTTT.